This T cell receptor (beta chain) was retrieved from a study of T-cell reconstitution after alpha-beta-depleted transplantation in children. V lost 5 bases to trimming and J lost 3 bases; unmatched junction nucleotides: 9. Germline V CDR1 and CDR2: SGHTA, FQGNSA. This CDR3 has 16 amino acids. Preparing the TCRbeta library involved the use of unique molecular identifiers. TCRdb called the PCR reads again in MiXCR, with one record for every CDR3 protein. The data show roughly 170,000 distinct CDR3 sequences, around 6.8% seen once. Sequenced material: PBMCs from the stem cell graft donor, taken from the stem cell graft. The chain joins TRBV7-2 to TRBJ2-7; 11 bases are shared with TRBD2. This TCR came from a human donor who donated a stem cell graft to a child with Wiskott-Aldrich syndrome. The CDR3 DNA reads TGTGCCAGCAGCCGCCCTAGCGGGGGGCCGAACTACGAGCAGTACTTC. Translated: CASSRPSGGPNYEQYF.